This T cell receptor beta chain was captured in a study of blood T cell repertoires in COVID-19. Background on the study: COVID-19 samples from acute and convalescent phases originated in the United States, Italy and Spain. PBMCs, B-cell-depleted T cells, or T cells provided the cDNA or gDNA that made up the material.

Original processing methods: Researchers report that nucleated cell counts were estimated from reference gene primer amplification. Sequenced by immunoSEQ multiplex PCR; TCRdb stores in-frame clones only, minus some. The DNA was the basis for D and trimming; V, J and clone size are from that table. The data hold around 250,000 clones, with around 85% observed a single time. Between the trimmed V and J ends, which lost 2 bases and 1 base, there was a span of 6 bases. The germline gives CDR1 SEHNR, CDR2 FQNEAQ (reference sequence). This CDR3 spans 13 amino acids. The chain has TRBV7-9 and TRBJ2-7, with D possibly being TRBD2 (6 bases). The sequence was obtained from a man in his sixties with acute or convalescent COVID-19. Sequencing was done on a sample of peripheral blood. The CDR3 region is CASSLRGSYEQYF. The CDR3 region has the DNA TGTGCCAGCAGCTTACGGGGGTCCTACGAGCAGTACTTC.